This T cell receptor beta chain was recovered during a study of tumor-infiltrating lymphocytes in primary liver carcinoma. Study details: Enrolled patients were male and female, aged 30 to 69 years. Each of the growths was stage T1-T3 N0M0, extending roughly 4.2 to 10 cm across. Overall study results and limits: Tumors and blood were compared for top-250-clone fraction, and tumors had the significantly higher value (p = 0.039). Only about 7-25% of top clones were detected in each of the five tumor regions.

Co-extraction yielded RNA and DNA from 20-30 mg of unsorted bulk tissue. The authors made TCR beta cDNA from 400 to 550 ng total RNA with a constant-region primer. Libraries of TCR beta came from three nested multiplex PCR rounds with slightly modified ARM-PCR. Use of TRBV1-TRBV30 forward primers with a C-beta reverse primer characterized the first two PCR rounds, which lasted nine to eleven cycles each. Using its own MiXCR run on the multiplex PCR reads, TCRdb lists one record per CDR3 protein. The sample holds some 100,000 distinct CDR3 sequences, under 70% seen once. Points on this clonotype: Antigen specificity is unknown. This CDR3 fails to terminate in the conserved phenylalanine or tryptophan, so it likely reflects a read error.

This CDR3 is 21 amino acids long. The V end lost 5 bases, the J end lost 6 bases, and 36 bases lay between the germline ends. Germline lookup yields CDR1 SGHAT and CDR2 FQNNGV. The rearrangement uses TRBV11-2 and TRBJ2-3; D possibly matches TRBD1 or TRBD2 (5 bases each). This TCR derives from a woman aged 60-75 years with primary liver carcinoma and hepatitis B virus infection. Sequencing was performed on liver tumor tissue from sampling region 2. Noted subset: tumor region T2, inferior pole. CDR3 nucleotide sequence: TGTGCCAGCAGCCCAGGAGCGGTCCTGAAGGGGCGTGCAGCTAACAATGATACGCAGTATCTT. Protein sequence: CASSPGAVLKGRAANNDTQYL.